In its sample, the clone carrying this T cell receptor beta chain was seen many times. This record comes from a study of human T cells and chemical hapten exposure. V was pared by 7 bases and J by 3 bases, with 16 bases between. The CDR3 spans 15 residues. TCRdb reanalysed the RACE reads using MiXCR and keeps one entry per CDR3 protein. The table lists some 250,000 distinct CDR3 sequences, 7.7% of them singletons. Documented time point: pre-sensitization, week 0. Treatment indicated: therapeutic diphenylcyclopropenone sensitization with weekly scalp DPC. Participating donors were patients with alopecia, aged 18 to 70 years, considered appropriate candidates for DPC.

This rearrangement joins TRBV12-3 or TRBV12-4 to TRBJ1-3; the D is unclear. The TCR was taken from a man younger than 35 with alopecia areata. Some clones in this sample may be carry-over from other donors' samples. The specimen comprised whole blood, sampled in connection with sensitization to the hapten diphenylcyclopropenone (DPC). CDR3 protein: CASNPPGRIGNTIYF. The CDR3 DNA is TGTGCCAGCAACCCCCCCGGACGGATTGGAAACACCATATATTTT.